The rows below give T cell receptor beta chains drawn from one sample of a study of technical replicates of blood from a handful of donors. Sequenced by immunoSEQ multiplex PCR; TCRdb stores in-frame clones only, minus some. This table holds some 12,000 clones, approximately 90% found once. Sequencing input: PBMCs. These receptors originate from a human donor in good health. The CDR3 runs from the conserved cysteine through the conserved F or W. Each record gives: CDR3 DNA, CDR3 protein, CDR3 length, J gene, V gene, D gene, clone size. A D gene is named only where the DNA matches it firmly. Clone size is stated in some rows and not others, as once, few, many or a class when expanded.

TGTGCCAGCAGCGGACAGGGAGGCAATGAGCAGTTCTTC	CASSGQGGNEQFF	13	TRBJ2-1	TRBV6-5	TRBD1	-
TGCGCCAGCAGCTTGGGAGGACAGGGTGCAGCCGAGCAGTACTTC	CASSLGGQGAAEQYF	15	TRBJ2-7	TRBV5-1	TRBD1	-
TGTGCCAGCAGCCTTGTCCTAGCGGGAGGCTCCTACGAGCAGTACTTC	CASSLVLAGGSYEQYF	16	TRBJ2-7	TRBV27	TRBD2	-
TGTGCCAGCAGTTATTCCGACAGGGGGGTCTACGAGCAGTACTTC	CASSYSDRGVYEQYF	15	TRBJ2-7	TRBV6-6	TRBD1	-
TGTGCCAGTAGTTTTGGGCAGCCGAACTCCTACGAGCAGTACTTC	CASSFGQPNSYEQYF	15	TRBJ2-7	TRBV19	-	once
TGTGCCATCAGTGAGTCGAAGACAGGAAACATTCAGTACTTC	CAISESKTGNIQYF	14	TRBJ2-4	TRBV10-3	-	-
TGTGCCAGCAGTCTTCAGGGCTACGAGCAGTACTTC	CASSLQGYEQYF	12	TRBJ2-7	TRBV6-5	-	-
TGTGCCAGTAGCGCCCTAGCGGGAAAAGGTTCAGAGACCCAGTACTTC	CASSALAGKGSETQYF	16	TRBJ2-5	TRBV19	TRBD2	few
TGTGCCAGCAGTGAAGCCGTCCCGGGGCAGTACTTC	CASSEAVPGQYF	12	TRBJ2-7	TRBV6-1	-	-
TGTGCCTGGCCACTAGCGCAACGCACAGATACGCAGTATTTT	CAWPLAQRTDTQYF	14	TRBJ2-3	TRBV30	TRBD2	-
TGTGCCAGCAGTTCTACTAGCGCGGGTGAGCAGTTCTTC	CASSSTSAGEQFF	13	TRBJ2-1	TRBV27	TRBD2	-
TGTGCCAGCAGCCAAACCCAGCGGAGTCAACCAGATACGCAGTATTTT	CASSQTQRSQPDTQYF	16	TRBJ2-3	TRBV4-2	-	-
TGTGCCAGCAGTTACTCCCTATCCGGGGGCAATCAGCCCCAGCATTTT	CASSYSLSGGNQPQHF	16	TRBJ1-5	TRBV6-6	-	-
TGCGCCAGTGCCCTGCGGAGCGGCTCCTACAATGAGCAGTTCTTC	CASALRSGSYNEQFF	15	TRBJ2-1	TRBV10-2	-	-
TGTGCCAGCAGCTCCCTAGCGCGGGTAGAGCAGTTCTTC	CASSSLARVEQFF	13	TRBJ2-1	TRBV7-2	-	-
TGTGCCAGCAGTCGGAATACCGGGACACTTCATCAGCCCCAGCATTTT	CASSRNTGTLHQPQHF	16	TRBJ1-5	TRBV27	-	-
TGCGCCAGCAGTGAGTCGCAGCCCCCTGGGCGAGAGCAGTTCTTC	CASSESQPPGREQFF	15	TRBJ2-1	TRBV10-1	-	-
TGCGCCAGCAGCTTACCAGGGAATGGGGCCAACGTCCTGACTTTC	CASSLPGNGANVLTF	15	TRBJ2-6	TRBV5-1	-	-
TGTGCCAGCACTCGGTCCTACAATGAGCAGTTCTTC	CASTRSYNEQFF	12	TRBJ2-1	TRBV13	-	few
TGTGCCAGCAGCTTATCGTTCAGCGAAGAGACCCAGTACTTC	CASSLSFSEETQYF	14	TRBJ2-5	TRBV7-2	-	-
TGTGCCAGCAGCTTAGATCGTTATGGCTACACCTTC	CASSLDRYGYTF	12	TRBJ1-2	TRBV7-9	-	-
TGTGCCAGCAGTTTAATAGCGGGAGCAACCTACAATGAGCAGTTCTTC	CASSLIAGATYNEQFF	16	TRBJ2-1	TRBV28	TRBD2	-
TGCGCCAGCAGCTTGTACAGGGGGCGGACTGAAGCTTTCTTT	CASSLYRGRTEAFF	14	TRBJ1-1	TRBV5-1	TRBD1	-
TGTGCCAGCGTTAGTCGGACAGGGGGCCTGGACATTCAGTACTTC	CASVSRTGGLDIQYF	15	TRBJ2-4	TRBV4-2	TRBD1	-
TGTGCCAGCTCACCGGGACAGGGGTTCGGGGAGCTGTTTTTT	CASSPGQGFGELFF	14	TRBJ2-2	TRBV18	TRBD1	-
TGTGCCAGCTCACCACGAGACGGACAGAACACTGAAGCTTTCTTT	CASSPRDGQNTEAFF	15	TRBJ1-1	TRBV18	-	-
TGTGCCAGTAGTTCCTACTACGAGCAGTACTTC	CASSSYYEQYF	11	TRBJ2-7	TRBV19	-	-
TGCGCCAGCAGTTCAGTGAACACTGAAGCTTTCTTT	CASSSVNTEAFF	12	TRBJ1-1	TRBV5-1	-	-
TGTGCCAGCAGCCAAACTAGCGGGAGTTACAATGAGCAGTTCTTC	CASSQTSGSYNEQFF	15	TRBJ2-1	TRBV9	TRBD2	-
TGTGCCAGCAGCGTAGGGCGGGGGAGCTCCTATGGCTACACCTTC	CASSVGRGSSYGYTF	15	TRBJ1-2	TRBV9	-	-
TGTGCCAGCAGCCAAGAAGTGGTGTCTGGAGGCAATGAGCAGTTCTTC	CASSQEVVSGGNEQFF	16	TRBJ2-1	TRBV14	-	-
TGTGCCAGCAGCCCGACTAGCGGTACCTACGAGCAGTACTTC	CASSPTSGTYEQYF	14	TRBJ2-7	TRBV28	TRBD2	-
TGTGCCAGCTCACCAAGCCCGGGAGGGCCGATCGAGCAGTACTTC	CASSPSPGGPIEQYF	15	TRBJ2-7	TRBV18	TRBD2	-
TGTGCCAGCAGCGTAGGGACAGCTAACTATGGCTACACCTTC	CASSVGTANYGYTF	14	TRBJ1-2	TRBV11-1	TRBD1	-
TGCAGCGTTGTAGGGGGGGCAACTAATGAAAAACTGTTTTTT	CSVVGGATNEKLFF	14	TRBJ1-4	TRBV29-1	-	-
TGTGCCAGCTCACCAGGGACAGGGGGCACCGGGGAGCTGTTTTTT	CASSPGTGGTGELFF	15	TRBJ2-2	TRBV18	TRBD1	-
TGTGCCAGCAGTTCACTATTACCGGGACAGATGAATATACTGTTTTTT	CASSSLLPGQMNILFF	16	TRBJ1-4	TRBV28	TRBD1	-
TGTGCCAGCAGTACGGGACAGGGGTCCTCCGAGCAGTACTTC	CASSTGQGSSEQYF	14	TRBJ2-7	TRBV2	TRBD1	few
TGTGCCAGCAGCCCGGCGGGCGGGGAGACCCAGTACTTC	CASSPAGGETQYF	13	TRBJ2-5	TRBV4-2	-	-
TGTGCCAGCAGTTACGTCGGACAGGGCTACGAGCAGTACTTC	CASSYVGQGYEQYF	14	TRBJ2-7	TRBV6-5	TRBD1	-
TGTGCCAGCACGAGCTCGGGGAACTACGAGCAGTACTTC	CASTSSGNYEQYF	13	TRBJ2-7	TRBV5-6	-	-
TGTGCCAGTAGTACAGGGGTTATGTGGGAGACCCAGTACTTC	CASSTGVMWETQYF	14	TRBJ2-5	TRBV19	-	-
TGCGCCAGCAGCTTGGAACAGGGGTGGTCTGAAGCTTTCTTT	CASSLEQGWSEAFF	14	TRBJ1-1	TRBV5-1	TRBD1	few
TGTGCTAGTGGTGCGACAGGGGGAAGGGAGACCCAGTACTTC	CASGATGGRETQYF	14	TRBJ2-5	TRBV12-5	TRBD1	-
TGTGCCAGCAGGGATACAGGGGGCGGTAACTATGGCTACACCTTC	CASRDTGGGNYGYTF	15	TRBJ1-2	TRBV6-1	TRBD1	-
TGTGCCACCAGCAGGGACAGGGGCGAGCAGTACTTC	CATSRDRGEQYF	12	TRBJ2-7	TRBV15	TRBD1	-